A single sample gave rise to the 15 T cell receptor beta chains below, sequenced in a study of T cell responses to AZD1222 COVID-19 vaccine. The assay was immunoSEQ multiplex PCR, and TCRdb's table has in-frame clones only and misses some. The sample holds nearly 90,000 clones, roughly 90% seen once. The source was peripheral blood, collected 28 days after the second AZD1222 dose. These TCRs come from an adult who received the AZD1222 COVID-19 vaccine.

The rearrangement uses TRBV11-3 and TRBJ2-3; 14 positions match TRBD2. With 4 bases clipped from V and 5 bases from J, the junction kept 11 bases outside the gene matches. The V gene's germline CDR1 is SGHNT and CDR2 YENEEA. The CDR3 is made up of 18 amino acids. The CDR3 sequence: CASSSPLTSGGAGDTQYF. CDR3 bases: TGTGCCAGCAGCTCACCGCTGACTAGCGGGGGGGCGGGAGATACGCAGTATTTT.

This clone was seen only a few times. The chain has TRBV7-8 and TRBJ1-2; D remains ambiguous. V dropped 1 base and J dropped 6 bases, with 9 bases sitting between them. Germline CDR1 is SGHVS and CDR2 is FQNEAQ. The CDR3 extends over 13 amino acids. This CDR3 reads CASSLGWTDGYTF. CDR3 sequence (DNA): TGTGCCAGCAGCTTAGGGTGGACGGATGGCTACACCTTC.

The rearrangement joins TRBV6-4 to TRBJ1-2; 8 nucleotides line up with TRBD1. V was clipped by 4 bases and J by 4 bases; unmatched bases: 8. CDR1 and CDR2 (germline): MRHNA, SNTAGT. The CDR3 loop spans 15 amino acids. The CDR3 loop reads CASSARTGGGYGYTF. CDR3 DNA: TGTGCCAGCAGTGCTCGAACAGGGGGAGGCTATGGCTACACCTTC.

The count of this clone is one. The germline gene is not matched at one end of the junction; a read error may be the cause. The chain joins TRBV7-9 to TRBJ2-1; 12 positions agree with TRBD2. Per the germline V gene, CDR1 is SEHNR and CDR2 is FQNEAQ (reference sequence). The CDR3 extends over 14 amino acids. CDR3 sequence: CASSLAGGPHEQFF. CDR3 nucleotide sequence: TGTGCCAGCAGCCTAGCGGGGGGGCCCCATGAGCAGTTCTTC.

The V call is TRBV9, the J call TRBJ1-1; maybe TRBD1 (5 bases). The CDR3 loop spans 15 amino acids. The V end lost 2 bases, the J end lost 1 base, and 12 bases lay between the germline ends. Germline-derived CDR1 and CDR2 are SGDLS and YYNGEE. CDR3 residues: CASSVGRTTNTEAFF. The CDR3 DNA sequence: TGTGCCAGCAGCGTTGGGAGGACAACGAACACTGAAGCTTTCTTT.

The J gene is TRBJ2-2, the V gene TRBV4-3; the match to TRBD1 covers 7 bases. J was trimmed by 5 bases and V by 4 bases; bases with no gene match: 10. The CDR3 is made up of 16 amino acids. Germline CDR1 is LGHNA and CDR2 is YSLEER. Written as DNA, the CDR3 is TGCGCCAGCAGCCCAACGGACAGGCCAATTACCGGGGAGCTGTTTTTT. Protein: CASSPTDRPITGELFF.

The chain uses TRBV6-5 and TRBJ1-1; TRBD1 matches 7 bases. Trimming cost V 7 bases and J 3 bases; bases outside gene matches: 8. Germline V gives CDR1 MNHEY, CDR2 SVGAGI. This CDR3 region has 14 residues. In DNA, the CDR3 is TGTGCCAGCATCCGCTCAGGGGGTCACACTGAAGCTTTCTTT. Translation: CASIRSGGHTEAFF.

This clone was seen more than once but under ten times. DNA of the CDR3: TGCGCCAGCAGCCAAGGTCGGATCCAATTATACGAGCAGTACTTC. Its translation is CASSQGRIQLYEQYF. The rearrangement links TRBV4-1 to TRBJ2-7; D is unresolved. This CDR3 has 15 amino acids. With 1 base removed from V and 4 bases from J, the gap between germline ends came to 14 bases. CDR1 and CDR2 (germline): MGHRA, YSYEKL.

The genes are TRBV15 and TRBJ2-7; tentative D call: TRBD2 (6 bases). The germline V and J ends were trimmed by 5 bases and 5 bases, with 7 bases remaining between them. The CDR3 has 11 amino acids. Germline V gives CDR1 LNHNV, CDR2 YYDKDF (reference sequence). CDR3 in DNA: TGTGCCACCAGCCGGGGGAACGAGCAGTACTTC. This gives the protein CATSRGNEQYF.

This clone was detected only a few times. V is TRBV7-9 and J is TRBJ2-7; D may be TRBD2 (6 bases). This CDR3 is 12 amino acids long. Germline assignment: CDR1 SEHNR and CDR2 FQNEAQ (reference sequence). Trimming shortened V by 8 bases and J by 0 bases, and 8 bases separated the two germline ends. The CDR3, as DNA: TGTGCCAGCCAGGAGGGCTCCTACGAGCAGTACTTC. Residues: CASQEGSYEQYF.

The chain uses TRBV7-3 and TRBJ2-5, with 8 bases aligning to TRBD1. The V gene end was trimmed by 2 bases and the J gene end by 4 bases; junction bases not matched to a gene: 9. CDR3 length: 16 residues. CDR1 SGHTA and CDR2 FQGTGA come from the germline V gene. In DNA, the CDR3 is TGTGCCAGCAGCTTATCCCCGACAGGGGTTGGAGAGACCCAGTACTTC. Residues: CASSLSPTGVGETQYF. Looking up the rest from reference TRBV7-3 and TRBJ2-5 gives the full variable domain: GAGVSQTPSNKVTEKGKYVELRCDPISGHTALYWYRQSLGQGPEFLIYFQGTGAADDSGLPNDRFFAVRPEGSVSTLKIQRTERGDSAVYLCASSLSPTGVGETQYFGPGTRLLVL.

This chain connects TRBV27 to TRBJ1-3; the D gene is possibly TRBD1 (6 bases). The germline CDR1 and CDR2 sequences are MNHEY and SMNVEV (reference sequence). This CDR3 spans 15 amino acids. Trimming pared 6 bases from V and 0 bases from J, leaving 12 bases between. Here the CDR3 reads CASSRTGLSGNTIYF. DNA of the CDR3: TGTGCCAGCAGCCGTACAGGGCTCTCTGGAAACACCATATATTTT.

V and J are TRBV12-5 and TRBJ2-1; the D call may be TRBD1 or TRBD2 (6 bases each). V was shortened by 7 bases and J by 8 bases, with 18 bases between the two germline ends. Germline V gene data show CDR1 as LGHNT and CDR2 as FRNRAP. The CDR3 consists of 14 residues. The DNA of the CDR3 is TGTGCTAGTGTAGACCCTAGGGGGGTGGATGAGCAGTTCTTC. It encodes CASVDPRGVDEQFF.

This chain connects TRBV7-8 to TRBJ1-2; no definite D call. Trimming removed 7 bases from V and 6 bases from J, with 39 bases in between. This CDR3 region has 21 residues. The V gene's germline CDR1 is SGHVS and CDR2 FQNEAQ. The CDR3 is CASTRFEADYRAPGVRNGYTF. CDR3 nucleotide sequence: TGTGCCAGCACCCGCTTTGAAGCGGATTATAGAGCTCCGGGTGTACGGAATGGCTACACCTTC.

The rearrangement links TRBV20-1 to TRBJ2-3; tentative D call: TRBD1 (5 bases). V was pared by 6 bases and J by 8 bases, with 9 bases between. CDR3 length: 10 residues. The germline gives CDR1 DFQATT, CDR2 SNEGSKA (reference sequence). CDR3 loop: CSAGRGTQYF. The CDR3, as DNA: TGCAGTGCCGGTAGGGGTACGCAGTATTTT.